This TCR beta chain was sequenced for a study of CD8 T cells in Susac syndrome. The TEMRA cells underwent FACS enrichment, while the CD8+ and CD4+ T cells underwent negative isolation. RNA amounts of about 0.5 to 1 ug underwent reverse transcription with random hexamers. TCRdb used MiXCR to reprocess the immunoSEQ multiplex PCR reads, holding one entry per CDR3 protein. The sample contains 200,000 to 250,000 distinct CDR3 sequences, 95% of which appear only once. Germline lookup yields CDR1 SGDLS and CDR2 YYNGEE. V gave up 3 bases and J gave up 7 bases, with 11 bases separating them. This CDR3 has 12 residues.

The sample consisted of CD4+ T cells from PBMCs. The source of this sequence is a human donor with multiple sclerosis. The V and J genes are TRBV9 and TRBJ2-7, with D perhaps TRBD1 or TRBD2 (5 bases each). The CDR3 sequence: CASSENWGEQYF. DNA of the CDR3: TGTGCCAGCAGCGAAAACTGGGGGGAGCAGTACTTC.